A single sample gave rise to the 24 T cell receptor beta chains below, sequenced in a study of blood T cell repertoires in COVID-19. Repertoires were generated with immunoSEQ multiplex PCR, while TCRdb's copy carries only in-frame clones and drops some. Counted here are around 130,000 clones, roughly four fifths occurring once; the ten biggest clones make up less than 5%. The sample taken for sequencing was peripheral blood. The receptors were sampled from a woman aged 80 or older with acute or convalescent COVID-19.

This rearrangement joins TRBV5-6 to TRBJ2-2; 9 nucleotides agree with TRBD1. Germline V gene sequence: CDR1 SGHDT, CDR2 YYEEEE. The CDR3 has 18 residues. Trimming took 2 bases from V and 6 from J; bases not matched to a gene: 14. The CDR3 spells CASSFDGFGGQGPGELFF. The CDR3 coding sequence is TGTGCCAGCAGCTTTGATGGGTTCGGAGGACAGGGGCCCGGGGAGCTGTTTTTT.

V usage is TRBV12-3 or TRBV12-4 and J usage is TRBJ2-4; tentatively, D is TRBD1 (5 bases). The CDR3 consists of 12 residues. The V gene lost 7 bases and the J gene lost 6 bases, with 10 bases spanning the gap. CDR3 in amino acids: CASTPDRNIQYF. The CDR3 DNA reads as TGTGCCAGCACCCCCGACAGAAACATTCAGTACTTC.

This clone showed up just once. The V and J genes are TRBV30 and TRBJ1-2; perhaps TRBD1 as D (6 bases). Trimming removed 0 bases at V and 5 bases at J, with 13 bases between. The CDR3 length is 14 residues. Germline CDR1 GTSNPN, CDR2 SVGIG (reference sequence). CDR3 protein: CAWSVQYRAYGYTF. The CDR3 DNA follows: TGTGCCTGGAGTGTACAGTACAGGGCTTATGGCTACACCTTC.

This clone was seen only a few times. The chain links TRBV28 to TRBJ1-2, with a weak D call TRBD1 (5 bases). Germline V CDR1 and CDR2: MDHEN, SYDVKM. This CDR3 is built from 15 residues. V dropped 4 bases and J dropped 0 bases, with 12 bases sitting between them. In DNA form, the CDR3 reads TGTGCCAGCAGTTCGATTTACAGGACTAACTATGGCTACACCTTC. Its translation is CASSSIYRTNYGYTF.

CDR3 coding DNA: TGTGCCAGCAGCCAAGCCCGGCCCAGCGGGGGGGCCTTGAATGAGCAGTTCTTC. Protein product: CASSQARPSGGALNEQFF. The genes are TRBV4-2 and TRBJ2-1; 10 positions match TRBD2. CDR1 is LGHNA and CDR2 is YNFKEQ in the germline V gene. The length of the CDR3 is 18 residues. Losses at the gene ends were 1 base for V and 7 bases for J; bases not matched to a gene: 13.

This rearrangement joins TRBV7-3 to TRBJ1-1, with no clear D. The CDR3 extends over 12 amino acids. V lost 5 bases, J lost 4 bases, and 8 bases lay in between. Germline V gene sequence: CDR1 SGHTA, CDR2 FQGTGA. CDR3 DNA sequence: TGTGCCAGCAGCCCCGGGAGCACTGAAGCTTTCTTT. Amino acid sequence: CASSPGSTEAFF. Full variable domain (outside the CDR3, taken from reference TRBV7-3 and TRBJ1-1): GAGVSQTPSNKVTEKGKYVELRCDPISGHTALYWYRQSLGQGPEFLIYFQGTGAADDSGLPNDRFFAVRPEGSVSTLKIQRTERGDSAVYLCASSPGSTEAFFGQGTRLTVV.

The chain has TRBV18 and TRBJ2-5; 12 positions agree with TRBD2. The length of the CDR3 is 17 residues. CDR1 and CDR2 (germline): KGHSH, LQKENI. Germline trimming cut 4 bases from V and 4 bases from J; bases unmatched to any gene: 10. The CDR3 region is CASSLRTSGVSRETQYF. The CDR3 region has the DNA TGTGCCAGCTCACTTAGGACTAGCGGGGTCTCCCGAGAGACCCAGTACTTC.

The chain is built from TRBV6-2 or TRBV6-3 and TRBJ2-1; TRBD2 matches 7 bases. This CDR3 has 13 amino acids. After removal of 6 bases from V and 7 bases from J, the junction contained 6 bases not matched to a gene. In germline, CDR1 is MNHEY, CDR2 SVGEGT. For the CDR3, the DNA is TGTGCCAGCAGCAGGGAGGGGTGGAATGAGCAGTTCTTC. Translating it yields CASSREGWNEQFF.

The CDR3 sequence is CASSLVSEETQYF. The CDR3 bases are TGCGCCAGCAGCTTGGTGTCAGAAGAGACCCAGTACTTC. This chain uses TRBV5-1 with TRBJ2-5; D uncertain. The CDR3 spans 13 residues. CDR1 and CDR2 (germline): SGHRS, YFSETQ. V gave up 0 bases and J gave up 3 bases, with 6 bases separating them.

The V and J genes are TRBV29-1 and TRBJ1-3; 7 nucleotides line up with TRBD1. The CDR3 has 13 residues. CDR1 and CDR2 from the germline V gene are SQVTM and ANQGSEA. V shed 8 bases, J shed 2 bases, and the junction held 6 bases outside the gene matches. CDR3 residues: CSPSDRAGNTIYF. CDR3 bases: TGCAGCCCAAGCGACAGGGCTGGAAACACCATATATTTT.

This sequence joins TRBV5-1 and TRBJ2-1, with D unresolved. The CDR3 extends over 13 amino acids. Trimming stripped 0 bases from V and 9 bases from J, with 10 bases between. Germline lookup yields CDR1 SGHRS and CDR2 YFSETQ. CDR3 residues: CASSLDPTGEQFF. The CDR3 nucleotides read TGCGCCAGCAGCTTGGACCCGACGGGTGAGCAGTTCTTC.

For the CDR3, the DNA is TGTGCCAGCTCACCACCGGCTTCTGGGGCCAACGTCCTGACTTTC. It codes for CASSPPASGANVLTF. The rearrangement uses TRBV18 and TRBJ2-6; D unresolved. The CDR3 spans 15 residues. The V and J ends lost 0 bases and 1 base respectively, with 4 bases between them. Germline CDR1 and CDR2: KGHSH and LQKENI.

To note about this clone: Other DNA sequences in the same sample also yield this CDR3. The genes are TRBV5-1 and TRBJ2-7; TRBD2 matches 11 bases. Germline-derived CDR1 and CDR2 are SGHRS and YFSETQ. This CDR3 spans 15 amino acids. Trimming took 4 bases from V and 3 from J; bases not matched to a gene: 6. The CDR3 here is CASSPVGLAGYEQYF. The CDR3 nucleotides read TGCGCCAGCAGCCCAGTTGGACTAGCGGGCTACGAGCAGTACTTC.

The rearrangement uses TRBV5-1 and TRBJ2-1; TRBD1 agrees at 11 bases. The CDR3 consists of 16 residues. The V segment lost 4 bases and the J segment 6 bases; nucleotides outside the gene matches: 9. Germline lookup yields CDR1 SGHRS and CDR2 YFSETQ. The CDR3 DNA reads as TGCGCCAGCAGCCAAATACCGGGACAGGGGGTCAATGAGCAGTTCTTC. It codes for CASSQIPGQGVNEQFF.

Worth noting for this clone: The sample contains more than one DNA sequence encoding this CDR3. The chain joins TRBV24-1 to TRBJ1-2; D might be TRBD1 (6 bases). Trimming took off 6 bases at V and 8 bases at J, with 15 bases between the two ends. Germline CDR1 KGHDR, CDR2 SFDVKD. CDR3 length: 13 residues. CDR3 protein: CATSRRGGQGYTF. The DNA for the CDR3 is TGTGCCACCAGTCGTCGGGGGGGCCAGGGCTACACCTTC.

CDR3 amino acids: CASSMQLDRVWEDTQYF. The CDR3 DNA reads TGCGCCAGCAGCATGCAGCTGGACAGGGTATGGGAAGATACGCAGTATTTT. The rearrangement joins TRBV5-1 to TRBJ2-3; 8 nucleotides line up with TRBD1. The V gene's germline CDR1 is SGHRS and CDR2 YFSETQ. The CDR3 runs to 17 residues. Germline trimming cut 4 bases from V and 5 bases from J; bases unmatched to any gene: 15.

V usage is TRBV27 and J usage is TRBJ1-2, with TRBD1 matching 8 bases. Unmatched junction bases numbered 13, after V lost 6 bases and J lost 1 base. This CDR3 contains 17 residues. Germline loops: CDR1 MNHEY, CDR2 SMNVEV (reference sequence). CDR3 DNA: TGTGCCAGCAGATCAACCAAAAACAGGGGGGATAACTATGGCTACACCTTC. Its protein is CASRSTKNRGDNYGYTF.

The gene calls are TRBV6-2 or TRBV6-3 and TRBJ2-2; the match to TRBD2 covers 9 bases. This CDR3 contains 16 residues. The V gene's germline CDR1 is MNHEY and CDR2 SVGEGT. With V trimmed by 6 bases and J by 0 bases, 5 bases remained unmatched. In nucleotides, the CDR3 is TGTGCCAGCAGCCCTAGCGGGACCCCGAACACCGGGGAGCTGTTTTTT. Amino acid sequence: CASSPSGTPNTGELFF.

V and J are TRBV2 and TRBJ1-1; D is undetermined. CDR1 and CDR2 from the germline V gene are SNHLY and FYNNEI. With 4 bases removed from V and 6 bases from J, the gap between germline ends came to 6 bases. This CDR3 is built from 11 residues. Written as DNA, the CDR3 is TGTGCCAGCAGTGTATCCGCTGAAGCTTTCTTT. This sequence encodes CASSVSAEAFF. The variable domain in full, with the rest retrieved from reference TRBV2 and TRBJ1-1, is EPEVTQTPSHQVTQMGQEVILRCVPISNHLYFYWYRQILGQKVEFLVSFYNNEISEKSEIFDDQFSVERPDGSNFTLKIRSTKLEDSAMYFCASSVSAEAFFGQGTRLTVV.

This chain connects TRBV7-3 to TRBJ2-1; D is undetermined. The CDR3 covers 15 residues. The V end was cut by 5 bases, the J end by 3 bases, with 14 bases between. The V gene's germline CDR1 is SGHTA and CDR2 FQGTGA. In nucleotides, the CDR3 is TGTGCCAGCAGCGTTGGAGTCTTTGGCTACAATGAGCAGTTCTTC. It specifies CASSVGVFGYNEQFF.

The chain employs TRBV3-1 (or the pseudogene TRBV3-2) and TRBJ1-1, with a tentative D call TRBD1 (5 bases). Germline V gene lookup returns CDR1 LGHDT and CDR2 YNNKEL (reference sequence). V was cut by 2 bases and J by 5 bases, with 18 bases left in between. This CDR3 is built from 16 residues. The CDR3 DNA reads as TGTGCCAGCAGCCAAAGTCGACAGCTTTTGGGGACTGAAGCTTTCTTT. This translates into CASSQSRQLLGTEAFF.

The chain links TRBV7-9 to TRBJ2-7, with TRBD1 as a possible D gene (6 bases). The V gene's germline CDR1 is SEHNR and CDR2 FQNEAQ (reference sequence). This CDR3 is built from 14 residues. The V gene lost 5 bases and the J gene lost 3 bases, with 14 bases spanning the gap. CDR3 sequence (DNA): TGTGCCAGCAGCCGGCCCGGGACAAACTACGAGCAGTACTTC. This codes for CASSRPGTNYEQYF.

The chain employs TRBV19 and TRBJ2-3; D unclear. V lost 3 bases, J lost 8 bases, and 15 bases lay in between. The CDR3 contains 14 residues. CDR1 and CDR2 from the germline V gene are LNHDA and SQIVND (reference sequence). This chain's CDR3 is CASSMGGVGGTQYF. The CDR3 DNA is TGTGCCAGTAGTATGGGTGGCGTTGGCGGTACGCAGTATTTT.

This rearrangement joins TRBV7-9 to TRBJ1-1, with D unresolved. The CDR3 length is 14 residues. The V and J ends lost 0 bases and 1 base respectively, with 6 bases between them. From germline, CDR1 is SEHNR and CDR2 FQNEAQ (reference sequence). Here the CDR3 DNA reads TGTGCCAGCAGCTTAGCTTCGAGGAACACTGAAGCTTTCTTT. Translated, it gives CASSLASRNTEAFF.